The clone carrying this T cell receptor beta chain was picked up many times. Its target is not known. These data come from a study of human T cells and chemical hapten exposure. Study-wide results and limits: Expanded TCR sets contained significantly more large CDR3 similarity clusters than controls.

The sample's time point: patch test 3, about 24 weeks after DPC sensitization. Regarding treatment: therapeutic diphenylcyclopropenone sensitization with weekly scalp DPC. The V gene lost 5 bases and the J gene lost 1 base, with 14 bases spanning the gap. The germline V gene encodes CDR1 LNHDA and CDR2 SQIVND (reference sequence). CDR3 size: 15 residues. For the library, individual cDNA molecules each received unique molecular identifiers. MiXCR was run by TCRdb on the RACE reads, yielding one entry per CDR3 protein. The repertoire holds some 62,000 distinct CDR3 sequences, with approximately 11% as singletons.

The chain links TRBV19 to TRBJ2-5, with unresolved D. The sample consisted of whole blood, taken in connection with sensitization to the hapten diphenylcyclopropenone (DPC). The TCR sequence derives from a woman aged 25 to 39 with alopecia areata. Some clones in this sample may be carry-over from other donors' samples. The CDR3 spells CASSSARLGQETQYF. The CDR3 region has the DNA TGTGCCAGTAGTTCGGCGCGGCTCGGCCAAGAGACCCAGTACTTC.